The 28 T cell receptor beta chains below all came from one sample that was sequenced in a study of T-cell memory formation after mild COVID-19. In TCRdb, the 5' RACE reads were re-called with MiXCR into one record per CDR3 protein. The sample lists about 50,000 distinct CDR3 sequences; approximately 9% were seen once. Sequencing input: PBMCs or a T cell subset sorted from them (not recorded which). The receptors here all came from an adult woman who had mild COVID-19 (a few samples of this study predate the infection). Cell type and time point are not known.

This clonotype was counted only a few times. The rearrangement uses TRBV11-3 and TRBJ2-1; 14 nucleotides line up with TRBD2. J gave up 7 bases and V 1 base, and 0 bases lay outside the gene matches. The CDR3 totals 15 residues. CDR1 is SGHNT, CDR2 YENEEA, per germline. The CDR3 sequence is CASSLGTSGRNEQFF. The CDR3, as DNA: TGTGCCAGCAGCTTAGGGACTAGCGGGAGGAATGAGCAGTTCTTC.

This chain connects TRBV27 to TRBJ2-1, with 7 bases identical to TRBD2. The CDR3 consists of 14 residues. The V segment lost 8 bases and the J segment 8 bases; nucleotides outside the gene matches: 12. Germline CDR1 MNHEY, CDR2 SMNVEV (reference sequence). The CDR3 region is CASSRREGPYEQFF. The DNA for the CDR3 is TGTGCCAGCTCCCGGAGGGAGGGCCCTTATGAGCAGTTCTTC.

This clonotype was recorded a few times. The chain joins TRBV20-1 to TRBJ1-5, with D tentatively TRBD1 (6 bases). Germline CDR1 and CDR2: DFQATT and SNEGSKA (reference sequence). V was shortened by 4 bases and J by 0 bases, with 19 bases between the two germline ends. The CDR3 runs to 17 residues. The CDR3 loop reads CSAIVGGGRNSNQPQHF. Written as DNA, the CDR3 is TGCAGTGCTATTGTGGGAGGGGGAAGAAATAGCAATCAGCCCCAGCATTTT.

This clonotype showed up many times. V is TRBV12-3 or TRBV12-4 and J is TRBJ1-5, with TRBD1 identical over 7 bases. J was trimmed by 0 bases and V by 8 bases; bases with no gene match: 4. This CDR3 has 14 residues. This CDR3 is CASGTENSNQPQHF. As DNA, the CDR3 is TGTGCCAGCGGGACAGAAAATAGCAATCAGCCCCAGCATTTT.

This clonotype was detected many times. The chain has TRBV12-1 and TRBJ2-3. TRBV12-1 is flagged as a pseudogene. The CDR3 totals 10 residues. The CDR3 is CASSLYTQYF. The CDR3 DNA follows: TGTGCCAGCAGCTTGTATACGCAGTATTTT.

This clonotype turned up a few times. The rearrangement uses TRBV20-1 and TRBJ1-3; D is perhaps TRBD1 (5 bases). The CDR3 runs to 14 residues. V shed 6 bases and J shed 9 bases, with 21 bases lying between them. Per germline, CDR1 DFQATT and CDR2 SNEGSKA (reference sequence). The CDR3 here is CSAQVGSAGGTIYF. The CDR3, as DNA: TGCAGTGCCCAAGTAGGCAGTGCCGGGGGCACCATATATTTT.

The V and J genes are TRBV20-1 and TRBJ2-7; a possible D gene is TRBD1 (7 bases). The length of the CDR3 is 15 residues. The germline V gene has CDR1 DFQATT and CDR2 SNEGSKA (reference sequence). V was clipped by 0 bases and J by 5 bases, with 17 bases between them. CDR3 in DNA: TGCAGTGCTAGAGATCAAAGGAGGGGGCAGCACGAGCAGTACTTC. Amino acid sequence: CSARDQRRGQHEQYF.

This clonotype was seen many times. The chain recombines TRBV19 with TRBJ2-5, with a tentative D call TRBD2 (6 bases). Per the germline V gene, CDR1 is LNHDA and CDR2 is SQIVND (reference sequence). The germline V and J ends were trimmed by 11 bases and 4 bases, with 14 bases remaining between them. This CDR3 region has 12 residues. The CDR3 DNA is TGTGCCTCGGGGGTCCCTAGAGAGACCCAGTACTTC. Its translation: CASGVPRETQYF.

This clonotype has more than one count but fewer than ten. The chain couples TRBV12-3 or TRBV12-4 to TRBJ2-3; the D gene is possibly TRBD1 (5 bases). The germline V and J ends were trimmed by 6 bases and 5 bases, with 6 bases remaining between them. This CDR3 is 11 amino acids long. The CDR3 nucleotides are TGTGCCAGCAGCAGGGTAGATACGCAGTATTTT. Its protein is CASSRVDTQYF.

This clonotype was counted between two and nine times. CDR3 nucleotide sequence: TGTGCCAGCAGCAACAGGGGAACAAGCACAGATACGCAGTATTTT. This encodes CASSNRGTSTDTQYF. V and J are TRBV9 and TRBJ2-3; 7 bases line up with TRBD1. Germline CDR1 SGDLS, CDR2 YYNGEE. The CDR3 totals 15 residues. The J segment lost 0 bases and the V segment lost 4 bases, leaving 5 bases of the junction unmatched.

The table lists this clonotype with many counts. The V and J genes are TRBV20-1 and TRBJ2-7; unclear D gene. This CDR3 contains 14 residues. Per germline, CDR1 DFQATT and CDR2 SNEGSKA (reference sequence). Trimming stripped 0 bases from V and 6 bases from J, with 15 bases between. CDR3 amino acids: CSARDLVGPGEQYF. CDR3 bases: TGCAGTGCTAGAGATCTAGTAGGGCCAGGCGAGCAGTACTTC.

This clonotype appeared once. The gene calls are TRBV24-1 and TRBJ2-2; D may be TRBD2 (5 bases). CDR1 KGHDR and CDR2 SFDVKD come from the germline V gene. This CDR3 comprises 16 residues. V was clipped by 0 bases and J by 4 bases, with 11 bases between them. The CDR3 loop is CATSDLQEVGTGELFF. The CDR3 DNA follows: TGTGCCACCAGTGATTTGCAGGAGGTGGGCACCGGGGAGCTGTTTTTT.

Many counts were recorded for this clonotype. This sequence joins TRBV7-2 and TRBJ1-1; 7 bases line up with TRBD1. The V segment lost 4 bases and the J segment 1 base; nucleotides outside the gene matches: 9. Germline lookup yields CDR1 SGHTA and CDR2 FQGNSA. This CDR3 has 16 amino acids. The CDR3 loop is CASSSYHRDRNTEAFF. The CDR3 nucleotides read TGTGCCAGCAGCTCGTACCACCGGGACAGGAACACTGAAGCTTTCTTT.

The V and J genes are TRBV27 and TRBJ2-1; TRBD2 is a possible D gene (6 bases). This CDR3 region has 17 residues. Germline V gives CDR1 MNHEY, CDR2 SMNVEV (reference sequence). The V and J ends lost 4 bases and 3 bases respectively, with 19 bases between them. As DNA, the CDR3 is TGTGCCAGCAGTTCATCACCACTAGCTTTCGTCTACAATGAGCAGTTCTTC. Its translation: CASSSSPLAFVYNEQFF.

This clonotype was observed at least ten times. The CDR3 loop reads CASSSKPGLQGGTQYF. DNA of the CDR3: TGTGCCAGCAGTTCTAAACCGGGACTTCAGGGAGGGACCCAGTACTTC. The chain has TRBV6-5 and TRBJ2-5; weak D call: TRBD2 (6 bases). This CDR3 is built from 16 residues. Germline V gene sequence: CDR1 MNHEY, CDR2 SVGAGI. V was clipped by 4 bases and J by 7 bases, with 22 bases between them.

The table lists this clonotype with many counts. The V call is TRBV7-9, the J call TRBJ1-1, with no clear D. This CDR3 is 12 amino acids long. V lost 2 bases to trimming and J lost 3 bases, with 4 bases between them. CDR1 and CDR2 from the germline V gene are SEHNR and FQNEAQ (reference sequence). This CDR3 is CASSLSDTEAFF. The DNA for the CDR3 is TGTGCCAGCAGCTTATCGGACACTGAAGCTTTCTTT.

This clonotype showed up just a few times. The chain employs TRBV6-4 and TRBJ2-2; maybe TRBD1 (6 bases). V was trimmed by 2 bases and J by 7 bases, leaving 17 bases between them. The length of the CDR3 is 16 residues. CDR1 is MRHNA, CDR2 SNTAGT, per germline. CDR3 sequence: CASSDRLRGLGGELFF. Written as DNA, the CDR3 is TGTGCCAGCAGTGACCGCCTCAGGGGTCTAGGCGGGGAGCTGTTTTTT.

This clonotype appeared a few times. This CDR3 is CASSQDIRGELFF. The CDR3 region has the DNA TGTGCCAGCAGCCAAGACATACGGGGGGAGCTGTTTTTT. The chain carries TRBV14 and TRBJ2-2; D is ambiguous. This CDR3 region has 13 residues. V dropped 0 bases and J dropped 8 bases, with 7 bases sitting between them. Looked up from germline, CDR1 is SGHDN and CDR2 is FVKESK. Full variable domain (remainder filled in from reference TRBV14 and TRBJ2-2): EAGVTQFPSHSVIEKGQTVTLRCDPISGHDNLYWYRRVMGKEIKFLLHFVKESKQDESGMPNNRFLAERTGGTYSTLKVQPAELEDSGVYFCASSQDIRGELFFGEGSRLTVL.

This clonotype was counted a few times. V gene TRBV6-1 combines with J gene TRBJ2-1; TRBD1 might be the D (6 bases). V lost 3 bases, J lost 10 bases, and 16 bases lay in between. Germline V gives CDR1 MNHNS, CDR2 SASEGT. CDR3 length: 14 residues. The chain's CDR3 is CASSEVWQGREQFF. For the CDR3, the DNA is TGTGCCAGCAGTGAGGTGTGGCAGGGGCGAGAGCAGTTCTTC.

V and J are TRBV6-6 and TRBJ2-6; TRBD1 matches at 8 bases. CDR3 size: 17 residues. Trimming took 2 bases from V and 0 from J; bases not matched to a gene: 3. Germline V gene data show CDR1 as MNHNY and CDR2 as SVGAGI (reference sequence). The DNA of the CDR3 is TGTGCCAGCAGTTACCTCAGGGGGCACTCTGGGGCCAACGTCCTGACTTTC. Residues: CASSYLRGHSGANVLTF.

Ten or more counts support this clonotype. This rearrangement joins TRBV19 to TRBJ2-5; 8 bases map to TRBD2. Germline trimming cut 6 bases from V and 5 bases from J; bases unmatched to any gene: 11. From germline, CDR1 is LNHDA and CDR2 SQIVND (reference sequence). The CDR3 contains 15 residues. The CDR3 DNA is TGTGCCAGTAGCCTACGGACTAGCTTGGCCGAGACCCAGTACTTC. Protein sequence: CASSLRTSLAETQYF. The complete variable domain, with remaining parts taken from reference TRBV19 and TRBJ2-5, reads DGGITQSPKYLFRKEGQNVTLSCEQNLNHDAMYWYRQDPGQGLRLIYYSQIVNDFQKGDIAEGYSVSREKKESFPLTVTSAQKNPTAFYLCASSLRTSLAETQYFGPGTRLLVL.

The V gene is TRBV20-1, the J gene TRBJ2-7; D possibly corresponds to TRBD1 (6 bases). CDR3 length: 12 amino acids. Deletions cut 6 bases from V and 0 bases from J, with 9 bases between. In germline, CDR1 is DFQATT, CDR2 SNEGSKA (reference sequence). The CDR3 is CSAQTGSYEQYF. CDR3 nucleotides: TGCAGTGCACAGACAGGCTCCTACGAGCAGTACTTC.

This clonotype has a handful of counts. The CDR3 nucleotides read TGTGCCAGCAGTGCTACAGTTTCCAATGAGCAGTTCTTC. Its protein is CASSATVSNEQFF. The V gene is TRBV6-4, the J gene TRBJ2-1; D remains unclear. Deletions cut 4 bases from V and 6 bases from J, with 10 bases between. CDR1 is MRHNA, CDR2 SNTAGT, per germline. CDR3 length equals 13 residues.

Note on this clonotype: Possible read error: a much larger clone is one base away. The rearrangement uses TRBV27 and TRBJ2-5; no firm D call. With 4 bases removed from V and 3 bases from J, the gap between germline ends came to 3 bases. Germline V lookup: CDR1 MNHEY, CDR2 SMNVEV (reference sequence). There are 11 residues in the CDR3. The CDR3 bases are TGTGCCAGCAGTTCAAAAGAGACCCAGTACTTC. Amino acids: CASSSKETQYF.

This clonotype was recorded many times. For the CDR3, the DNA is TGCAGCGTTGAGGGACAGAATACCTACGAGCAGTACTTC. Translated: CSVEGQNTYEQYF. The V call is TRBV29-1, the J call TRBJ2-7, with 7 bases matching TRBD1. J was trimmed by 2 bases and V by 3 bases; bases with no gene match: 4. The germline V gene has CDR1 SQVTM and CDR2 ANQGSEA. The CDR3 sequence is 13 residues long.

The chain has TRBV9 and TRBJ2-3, with TRBD2 identical over 10 bases. With 3 bases clipped from V and 1 base from J, the junction kept 2 bases outside the gene matches. Per the germline V gene, CDR1 is SGDLS and CDR2 is YYNGEE. The CDR3 loop spans 15 amino acids. The CDR3 loop reads CASSATSGGTDTQYF. CDR3 bases: TGTGCCAGCAGCGCAACTAGCGGGGGCACAGATACGCAGTATTTT.

This clonotype appeared a few times. Written as DNA, the CDR3 is TGTGCCAGCAGCACGGGACTTCCTATCAATGAGCAGTTCTTC. This gives the protein CASSTGLPINEQFF. The chain is built from TRBV7-2 and TRBJ2-1; TRBD2 is a possible D gene (6 bases). V was shortened by 5 bases and J by 6 bases, with 14 bases between the two germline ends. This CDR3 is 14 amino acids long. CDR1 and CDR2 (germline): SGHTA, FQGNSA. Based on the CDR3 plus reference TRBV7-2 and TRBJ2-1, the full variable domain is GAGVSQSPSNKVTEKGKDVELRCDPISGHTALYWYRQSLGQGLEFLIYFQGNSAPDKSGLPSDRFSAERTGGSVSTLTIQRTQQEDSAVYLCASSTGLPINEQFFGPGTRLTVL.

The J gene is TRBJ2-1, the V gene TRBV7-3, with D possibly being TRBD1 or TRBD2 (5 bases each). CDR1 is SGHTA and CDR2 is FQGTGA in the germline V gene. V dropped 5 bases and J dropped 10 bases, with 18 bases sitting between them. The CDR3 contains 14 residues. CDR3 sequence reads: CASSQGPTLTEQFF. The CDR3 DNA sequence: TGTGCCAGCAGCCAGGGACCGACCTTGACGGAGCAGTTCTTC. The entire variable domain, with the rest obtained from reference TRBV7-3 and TRBJ2-1, is as follows: GAGVSQTPSNKVTEKGKYVELRCDPISGHTALYWYRQSLGQGPEFLIYFQGTGAADDSGLPNDRFFAVRPEGSVSTLKIQRTERGDSAVYLCASSQGPTLTEQFFGPGTRLTVL.